The 22 T cell receptor beta chains presented below share a single source sample, sequenced in a study of vaccination effects on CD4 cells after COVID-19 (dated by TCRdb to 2021 to 2024). Antigen specificity for these receptors is unknown. Library preparation was by the immunoSEQ multiplex PCR assay. TCRdb mirrors the immuneACCESS table, restricted to in-frame sequences. Some clones are absent from its copies; in checked studies, under half trace to an unresolved V gene, and the reason for the others is unknown. In all, the sample holds 65,000 to 70,000 clones, and 76% of those were seen once. More than 0.9% of the sample goes to the ten largest clones. In the ViraFEST assay, PBMC were stimulated with viral peptide pools, and TCR sequencing was then used to find antigen-specific CD4+ T cell clonotypes based on their expansion. After about 10 days of culture, CD4+ T cells were isolated with the EasySep CD4+ T cell isolation kit. Each participant got two doses of an mRNA SARS-CoV-2 vaccine, either BNT162b2 or mRNA-1273.

This material consisted of CD4+ T cells from PBMCs cultured with HCoV-OC43 spike peptides, taken after COVID-19 vaccination. Read against the paper, the sample's cell subset or site label means: HCoV-OC43 spike overlapping peptide pool stimulation. These receptors originate from a human donor who received a COVID-19 vaccine.

The CDR3 DNA is TGTGCCACCAGTGTTGGACTATACACTGAAGCTTTCTTT. Translated: CATSVGLYTEAFF. This chain joins TRBV24-1 and TRBJ1-1; D not resolved. This CDR3 is built from 13 residues. Germline V CDR1 and CDR2: KGHDR, SFDVKD. V shed 5 bases and J shed 3 bases, with 9 bases lying between them.

This clone appeared a single time. J is TRBJ2-5 and V is TRBV7-9; 8 bases line up with TRBD2. Trimming took 1 base from V and 5 from J; bases not matched to a gene: 6. CDR3 length equals 15 residues. Germline CDR1 SEHNR, CDR2 FQNEAQ (reference sequence). The CDR3: CASSLGGGLVETQYF. The DNA for the CDR3 is TGTGCCAGCAGCTTAGGTGGGGGACTAGTGGAGACCCAGTACTTC.

The V call is TRBV6-6, the J call TRBJ1-4; no reliable D call. The CDR3 has 14 amino acids. Germline V CDR1 and CDR2: MNHNY, SVGAGI (reference sequence). Trimming shortened V by 4 bases and J by 2 bases, and 8 bases separated the two germline ends. This CDR3 is CASSFGGTNEKLFF. The CDR3 DNA reads as TGTGCCAGCAGTTTCGGTGGGACTAATGAAAAACTGTTTTTT.

The chain uses TRBV6-2 or TRBV6-3 and TRBJ1-5; 12 positions agree with TRBD1. The junction had 1 base not matched to a gene; V was cut back by 4 bases and J by 6 bases. In germline, CDR1 is MNHEY, CDR2 SVGEGT. CDR3 length equals 14 residues. CDR3 nucleotide sequence: TGTGCCAGCAGTTGGGACAGGGGGCGTCAGCCCCAGCATTTT. Protein product: CASSWDRGRQPQHF.

V usage is TRBV19 and J usage is TRBJ1-2; the D gene is possibly TRBD1 (6 bases). Deletions cut 4 bases from V and 3 bases from J, with 12 bases between. The CDR3 has 14 residues. Germline lookup yields CDR1 LNHDA and CDR2 SQIVND (reference sequence). CDR3 nucleotides: TGTGCCAGTAGTACCAGGGGCCCGTACTATGGCTACACCTTC. Its protein is CASSTRGPYYGYTF.

This sequence joins TRBV5-5 and TRBJ1-1; D gene ambiguous. The CDR3 consists of 16 residues. Germline CDR1 SGHKS, CDR2 YYEKEE (reference sequence). With 2 bases removed from V and 5 bases from J, the gap between germline ends came to 19 bases. For the CDR3, the DNA is TGTGCCAGCAGCTTCGCCGGCCCGGAAGTGGCTACTGAAGCTTTCTTT. It yields the protein CASSFAGPEVATEAFF. The variable domain in full, with the rest retrieved from reference TRBV5-5 and TRBJ1-1, is DAGVTQSPTHLIKTRGQQVTLRCSPISGHKSVSWYQQVLGQGPQFIFQYYEKEERGRGNFPDRFSARQFPNYSSELNVNALLLGDSALYLCASSFAGPEVATEAFFGQGTRLTVV.

This sequence joins TRBV7-8 and TRBJ2-7; 7 bases align to TRBD1. Germline CDR1 SGHVS, CDR2 FQNEAQ. Trimming took 5 bases from V and 6 from J; bases not matched to a gene: 7. This CDR3 has 13 amino acids. The CDR3 nucleotides are TGTGCCAGCAGCCCACAGGGGATCGGCGAGCAGTACGTC. Amino acid sequence: CASSPQGIGEQYV.

The V and J genes are TRBV6-5 and TRBJ1-1; D perhaps matches TRBD1 (6 bases). Deletions cut 6 bases from V and 9 bases from J, with 11 bases between. The germline gives CDR1 MNHEY, CDR2 SVGAGI. The CDR3 is 11 amino acids. CDR3 loop: CASSSGQKAFF. CDR3 DNA: TGTGCCAGCAGCTCAGGACAGAAAGCTTTCTTT.

The CDR3 protein is CASSQGLALGSQFF. The DNA for the CDR3 is TGTGCCAGCAGCCAGGGACTAGCTCTAGGCTCACAGTTCTTC. The J gene is TRBJ2-1, the V gene TRBV11-2; TRBD2 aligns across 9 bases. With V trimmed by 5 bases and J by 13 bases, 12 bases remained unmatched. CDR3 length: 14 residues. Per germline, CDR1 SGHAT and CDR2 FQNNGV.

The rearrangement links TRBV2 to TRBJ2-7; 12 bases agree with TRBD1. The V and J ends lost 5 bases and 6 bases, in that order; junction bases with no gene match: 8. The CDR3 is 15 amino acids. CDR1 is SNHLY and CDR2 is FYNNEI in the germline V gene. CDR3 in DNA: TGTGCCAGCAGTTCGGGACAGGGGGCGATCGGCGAGCAGTACGTC. The encoded protein is CASSSGQGAIGEQYV.

The CDR3 is CASRTQTFTEAFF. In nucleotides, the CDR3 is TGTGCCAGCAGAACACAGACTTTCACTGAAGCTTTCTTT. The chain links TRBV6-5 to TRBJ1-1, with D hard to call. The V gene lost 6 bases and the J gene lost 4 bases, with 12 bases spanning the gap. CDR1 is MNHEY and CDR2 is SVGAGI in the germline V gene. This CDR3 comprises 13 residues.

This rearrangement joins TRBV24-1 to TRBJ2-1; TRBD1 aligns across 9 bases. After removal of 0 bases from V and 10 bases from J, the junction contained 9 bases not matched to a gene. The CDR3 totals 16 residues. CDR1 is KGHDR and CDR2 is SFDVKD in the germline V gene. The CDR3 DNA reads as TGTGCCACCAGTGATTTGTCCGGGACAGGGTTTAGGGAGCAGTTCTTC. This translates into CATSDLSGTGFREQFF.

The rearrangement uses TRBV5-1 and TRBJ1-2, with TRBD1 matching over 8 bases. Germline V CDR1 and CDR2: SGHRS, YFSETQ. This CDR3 comprises 14 residues. Trimming at V came to 4 bases and at J to 7 bases, leaving 9 bases not matched to a gene. CDR3 coding DNA: TGCGCCAGCAGCAATCTTACAGGGGGAACTGGCTACACCTTC. Translated, it gives CASSNLTGGTGYTF.

The rearrangement uses TRBV19 and TRBJ1-4; D unclear. Germline loops: CDR1 LNHDA, CDR2 SQIVND (reference sequence). With 7 bases removed from V and 2 bases from J, the gap between germline ends came to 11 bases. This CDR3 comprises 14 residues. CDR3 in DNA: TGTGCCAGTATAATGTCAGGCACTAATGAAAAACTGTTTTTT. It is translated as CASIMSGTNEKLFF.

In this sample, this clone turned up a few times. This chain connects TRBV6-5 to TRBJ2-3; 11 positions match TRBD2. Germline lookup yields CDR1 MNHEY and CDR2 SVGAGI. Trimming took 4 bases from V and 4 from J; bases not matched to a gene: 4. The CDR3 consists of 15 residues. The CDR3 DNA reads as TGTGCCAGCAGTTTTAGCGGGGGGGCCGCAGATACGCAGTATTTT. This gives the protein CASSFSGGAADTQYF.

V usage is TRBV29-1 and J usage is TRBJ2-5; D is perhaps TRBD1 (5 bases). V lost 4 bases and J lost 5, with 11 bases in between. The germline CDR1 and CDR2 sequences are SQVTM and ANQGSEA. The CDR3 contains 12 residues. The CDR3 region is CSVAPGFETQYF. The CDR3 DNA reads TGCAGCGTTGCTCCAGGGTTCGAGACCCAGTACTTC. Together with reference TRBV29-1 and TRBJ2-5, the CDR3 gives the full variable domain: SAVISQKPSRDICQRGTSLTIQCQVDSQVTMMFWYRQQPGQSLTLIATANQGSEATYESGFVIDKFPISRPNLTFSTLTVSNMSPEDSSIYLCSVAPGFETQYFGPGTRLLVL.

The chain uses TRBV12-3 or TRBV12-4 and TRBJ1-1; D gene uncertain. This CDR3 has 10 amino acids. With 3 bases removed from V and 6 bases from J, the gap between germline ends came to 2 bases. The CDR3 DNA reads as TGTGCCAGCAGTTTTCCTGAAGCTTTCTTT. Protein sequence: CASSFPEAFF.

The genes are TRBV6-5 and TRBJ1-1; D remains unclear. CDR3 size: 11 residues. CDR1 is MNHEY, CDR2 SVGAGI, per germline. Trimming removed 7 bases at V and 8 bases at J, with 11 bases between. CDR3 sequence: CASTLGYEAFF. DNA of the CDR3: TGTGCCAGCACCCTGGGGTACGAAGCTTTCTTT.

The rearrangement uses TRBV6-1 and TRBJ2-3; perhaps TRBD2 as D (5 bases). CDR3 size: 17 residues. The germline gives CDR1 MNHNS, CDR2 SASEGT. The V and J ends lost 2 bases and 0 bases respectively, with 15 bases between them. CDR3 amino acids: CASSEREWGSSTDTQYF. The DNA of the CDR3 is TGTGCCAGCAGTGAACGGGAATGGGGTTCTAGCACAGATACGCAGTATTTT.

This chain connects TRBV11-2 to TRBJ1-1, with 10 bases lining up with TRBD1. V dropped 5 bases and J dropped 4; count of bases not matched to a gene: 7. Germline V gene data show CDR1 as SGHAT and CDR2 as FQNNGV. CDR3 size: 15 residues. The CDR3 loop is CASSSRQGAGTEAFF. CDR3 nucleotides: TGTGCCAGCAGCAGCAGACAGGGGGCTGGCACTGAAGCTTTCTTT.

The chain couples TRBV6-5 to TRBJ1-1; D call uncertain. Per germline, CDR1 MNHEY and CDR2 SVGAGI. V lost 2 bases and J lost 8, with 12 bases in between. The CDR3 has 13 residues. CDR3 coding DNA: TGTGCCAGCAGTTACGGGCCAATAACGGAAGCTTTCTTT. It yields the protein CASSYGPITEAFF.

The sample holds a few counts of this clone. The rearrangement links TRBV2 to TRBJ1-2; D gene uncertain. V lost 3 bases and J 2 bases, leaving 7 bases between the germline ends. Germline values: CDR1 SNHLY, CDR2 FYNNEI. CDR3 length: 13 amino acids. The CDR3, as DNA: TGTGCCAGCAGTGATCGTGGGAACTATGGCTACACCTTC. Translation gives CASSDRGNYGYTF.